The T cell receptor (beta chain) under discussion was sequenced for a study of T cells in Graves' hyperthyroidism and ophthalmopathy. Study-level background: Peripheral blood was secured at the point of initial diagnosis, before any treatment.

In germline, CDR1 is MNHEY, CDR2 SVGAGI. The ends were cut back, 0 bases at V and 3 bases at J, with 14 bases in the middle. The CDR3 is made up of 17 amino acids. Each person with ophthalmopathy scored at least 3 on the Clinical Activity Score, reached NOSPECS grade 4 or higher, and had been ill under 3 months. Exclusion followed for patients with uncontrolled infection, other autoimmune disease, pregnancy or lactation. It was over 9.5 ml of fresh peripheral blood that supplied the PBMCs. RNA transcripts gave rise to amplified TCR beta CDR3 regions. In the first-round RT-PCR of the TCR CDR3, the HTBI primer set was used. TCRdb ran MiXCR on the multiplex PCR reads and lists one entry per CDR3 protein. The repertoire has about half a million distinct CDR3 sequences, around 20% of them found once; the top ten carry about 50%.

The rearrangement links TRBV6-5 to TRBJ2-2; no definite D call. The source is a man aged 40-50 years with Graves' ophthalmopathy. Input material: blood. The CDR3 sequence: CASSYSASRTHTGELFF. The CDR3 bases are TGTGCCAGCAGTTACTCTGCCAGTAGGACCCACACCGGGGAGCTGTTTTTT.